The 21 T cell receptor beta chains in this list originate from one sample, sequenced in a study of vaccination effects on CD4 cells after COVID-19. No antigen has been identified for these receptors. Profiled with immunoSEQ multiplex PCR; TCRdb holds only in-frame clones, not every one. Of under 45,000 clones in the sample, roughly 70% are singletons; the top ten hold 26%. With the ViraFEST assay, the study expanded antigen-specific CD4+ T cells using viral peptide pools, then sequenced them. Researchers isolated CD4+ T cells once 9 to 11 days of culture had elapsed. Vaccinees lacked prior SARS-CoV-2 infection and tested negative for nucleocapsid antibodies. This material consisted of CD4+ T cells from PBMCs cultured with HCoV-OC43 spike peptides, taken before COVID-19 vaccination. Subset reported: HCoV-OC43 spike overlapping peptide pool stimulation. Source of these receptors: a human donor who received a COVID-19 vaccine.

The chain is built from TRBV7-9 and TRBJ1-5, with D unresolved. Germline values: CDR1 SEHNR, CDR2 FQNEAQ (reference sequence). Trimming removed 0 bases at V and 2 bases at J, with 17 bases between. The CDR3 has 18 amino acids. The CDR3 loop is CASSLARFGEEGNQPQHF. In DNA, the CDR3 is TGTGCCAGCAGCTTAGCTAGATTCGGGGAGGAGGGCAATCAGCCCCAGCATTTT.

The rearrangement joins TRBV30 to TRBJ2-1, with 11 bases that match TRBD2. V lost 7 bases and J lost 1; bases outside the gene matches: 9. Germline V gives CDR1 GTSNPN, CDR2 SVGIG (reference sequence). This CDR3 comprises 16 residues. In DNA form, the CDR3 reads TGTGCCTCAACCCCTAGCGGGGGGCTTTCCTACAATGAGCAGTTCTTC. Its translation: CASTPSGGLSYNEQFF. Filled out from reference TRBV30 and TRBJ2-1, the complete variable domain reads SQTIHQWPATLVQPVGSPLSLECTVEGTSNPNLYWYRQAAGRGLQLLFYSVGIGQISSEVPQNLSASRPQDRQFILSSKKLLLSDSGFYLCASTPSGGLSYNEQFFGPGTRLTVL.

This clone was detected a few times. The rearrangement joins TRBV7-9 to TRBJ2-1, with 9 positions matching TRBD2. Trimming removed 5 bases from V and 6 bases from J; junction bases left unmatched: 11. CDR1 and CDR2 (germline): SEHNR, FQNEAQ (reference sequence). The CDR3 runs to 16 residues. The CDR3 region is CASSQILAGVGNEQFF. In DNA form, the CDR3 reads TGTGCCAGCAGCCAGATCTTAGCGGGAGTGGGCAATGAGCAGTTCTTC.

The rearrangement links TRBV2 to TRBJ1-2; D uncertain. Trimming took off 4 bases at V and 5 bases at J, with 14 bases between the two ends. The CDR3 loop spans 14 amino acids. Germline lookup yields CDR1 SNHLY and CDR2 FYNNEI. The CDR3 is CASSGRAAYYGYTF. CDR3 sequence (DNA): TGTGCCAGCAGTGGTAGGGCAGCGTATTATGGCTACACCTTC.

The CDR3 is CSVRINSLAGELFF. The CDR3 DNA is TGCAGCGTCCGAATCAACAGCTTGGCCGGGGAGCTGTTTTTT. The rearrangement uses TRBV29-1 and TRBJ2-2; D is undetermined. The CDR3 has 14 residues. Between the trimmed V and J ends, which lost 6 bases and 6 bases, there was a span of 17 bases. Germline V lookup: CDR1 SQVTM, CDR2 ANQGSEA.

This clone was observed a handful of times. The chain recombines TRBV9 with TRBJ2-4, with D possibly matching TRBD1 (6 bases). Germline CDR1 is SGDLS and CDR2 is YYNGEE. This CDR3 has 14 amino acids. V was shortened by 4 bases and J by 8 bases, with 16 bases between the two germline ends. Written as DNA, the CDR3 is TGTGCCAGCAGCCCATGGGGGCCGGTCGACATTCAGTACTTC. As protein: CASSPWGPVDIQYF.

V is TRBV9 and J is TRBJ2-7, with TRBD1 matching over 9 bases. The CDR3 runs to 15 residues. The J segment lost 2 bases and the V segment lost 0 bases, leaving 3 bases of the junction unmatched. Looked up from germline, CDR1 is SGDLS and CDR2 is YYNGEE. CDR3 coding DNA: TGTGCCAGCAGCGTAGGAGGGACAGGGACCTACGAGCAGTACTTC. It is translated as CASSVGGTGTYEQYF.

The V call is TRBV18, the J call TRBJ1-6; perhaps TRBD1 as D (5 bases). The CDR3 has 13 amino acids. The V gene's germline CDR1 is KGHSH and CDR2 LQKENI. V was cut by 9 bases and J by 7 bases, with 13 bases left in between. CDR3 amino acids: CASGGTANSPLHF. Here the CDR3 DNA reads TGTGCCAGTGGTGGGACGGCGAATTCACCCCTCCACTTT.

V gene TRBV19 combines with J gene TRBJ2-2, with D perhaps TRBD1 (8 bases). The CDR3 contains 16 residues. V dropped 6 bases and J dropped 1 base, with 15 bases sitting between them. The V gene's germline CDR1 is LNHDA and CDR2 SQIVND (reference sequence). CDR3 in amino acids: CASSKAGTGNTGELFF. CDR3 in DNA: TGTGCCAGTAGCAAAGCGGGGACAGGGAACACCGGGGAGCTGTTTTTT.

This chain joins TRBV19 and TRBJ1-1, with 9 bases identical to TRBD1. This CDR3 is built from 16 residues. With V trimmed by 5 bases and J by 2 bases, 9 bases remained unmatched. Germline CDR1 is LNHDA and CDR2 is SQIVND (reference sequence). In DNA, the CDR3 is TGTGCCAGTAGTTTAGGACAGGGGCGGGGAAACACTGAAGCTTTCTTT. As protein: CASSLGQGRGNTEAFF.

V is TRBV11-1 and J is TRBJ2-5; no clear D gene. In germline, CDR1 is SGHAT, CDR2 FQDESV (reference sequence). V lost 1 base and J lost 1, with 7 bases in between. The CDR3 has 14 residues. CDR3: CASSLGGSQETQYF. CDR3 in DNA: TGTGCCAGCAGCTTAGGTGGCAGCCAAGAGACCCAGTACTTC.

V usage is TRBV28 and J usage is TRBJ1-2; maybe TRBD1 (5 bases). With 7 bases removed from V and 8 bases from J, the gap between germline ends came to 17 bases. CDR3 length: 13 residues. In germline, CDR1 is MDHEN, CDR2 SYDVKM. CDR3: CASMGSNWGGYTF. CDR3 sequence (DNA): TGTGCCAGCATGGGCTCTAACTGGGGCGGCTACACCTTC.

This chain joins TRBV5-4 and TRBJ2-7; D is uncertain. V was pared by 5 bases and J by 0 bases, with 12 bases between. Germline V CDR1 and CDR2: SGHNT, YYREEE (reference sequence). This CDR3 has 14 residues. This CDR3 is CASRKETSSYEQYF. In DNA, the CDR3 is TGTGCCAGCAGAAAGGAGACAAGCTCCTACGAGCAGTACTTC.

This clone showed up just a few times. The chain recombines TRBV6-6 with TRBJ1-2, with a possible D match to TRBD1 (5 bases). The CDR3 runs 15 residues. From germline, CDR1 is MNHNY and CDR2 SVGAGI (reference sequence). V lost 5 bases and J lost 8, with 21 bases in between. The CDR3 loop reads CASSPLGARDLGYTF. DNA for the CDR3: TGTGCCAGCAGTCCCCTAGGGGCGCGGGATTTGGGCTACACCTTC.

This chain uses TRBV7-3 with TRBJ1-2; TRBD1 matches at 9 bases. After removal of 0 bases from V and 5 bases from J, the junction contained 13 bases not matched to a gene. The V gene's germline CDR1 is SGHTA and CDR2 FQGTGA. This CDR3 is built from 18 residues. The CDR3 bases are TGTGCCAGCAGCTTAACAGGAGGGGCCGGGACAGGGTATTATGGCTACACCTTC. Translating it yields CASSLTGGAGTGYYGYTF.

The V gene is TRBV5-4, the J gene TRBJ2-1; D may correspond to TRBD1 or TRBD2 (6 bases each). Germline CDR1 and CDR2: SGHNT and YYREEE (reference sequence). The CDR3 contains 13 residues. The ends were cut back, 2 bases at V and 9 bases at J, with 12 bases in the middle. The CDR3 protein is CASSLEGGREQFF. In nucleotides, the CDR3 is TGTGCCAGCAGCTTAGAGGGGGGCCGTGAGCAGTTCTTC.

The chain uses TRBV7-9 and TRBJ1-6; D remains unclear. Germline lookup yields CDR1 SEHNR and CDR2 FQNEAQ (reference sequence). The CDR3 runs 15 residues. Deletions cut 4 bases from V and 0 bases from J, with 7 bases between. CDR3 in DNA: TGTGCCAGCAGCTCATCCAGCTCCTATAATTCACCCCTCCACTTT. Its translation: CASSSSSSYNSPLHF.

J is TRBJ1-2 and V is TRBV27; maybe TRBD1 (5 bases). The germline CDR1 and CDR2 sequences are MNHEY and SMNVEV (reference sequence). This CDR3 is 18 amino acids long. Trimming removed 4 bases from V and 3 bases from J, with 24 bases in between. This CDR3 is CASSSSWGRGGIYYGYTF. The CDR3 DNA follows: TGTGCCAGCAGTTCCTCGTGGGGGAGGGGAGGGATTTACTATGGCTACACCTTC.

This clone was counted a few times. CDR3 region: CASSLEGTSREQYF. In nucleotides, the CDR3 is TGTGCCAGCAGCTTAGAGGGCACATCGAGGGAGCAGTACTTC. The genes are TRBV11-2 and TRBJ2-7; D remains unclear. Per the germline V gene, CDR1 is SGHAT and CDR2 is FQNNGV. The CDR3 sequence is 14 residues long. With 0 bases removed from V and 7 bases from J, the gap between germline ends came to 13 bases. The whole variable domain, filled in from reference TRBV11-2 and TRBJ2-7, reads EAGVAQSPRYKIIEKRQSVAFWCNPISGHATLYWYQQILGQGPKLLIQFQNNGVVDDSQLPKDRFSAERLKGVDSTLKIQPAKLEDSAVYLCASSLEGTSREQYFGPGTRLTVT.

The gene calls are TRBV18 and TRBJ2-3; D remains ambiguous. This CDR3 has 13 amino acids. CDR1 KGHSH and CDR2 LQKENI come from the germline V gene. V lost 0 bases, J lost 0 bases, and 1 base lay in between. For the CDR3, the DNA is TGTGCCAGCTCACCACCTAGCACAGATACGCAGTATTTT. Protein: CASSPPSTDTQYF.

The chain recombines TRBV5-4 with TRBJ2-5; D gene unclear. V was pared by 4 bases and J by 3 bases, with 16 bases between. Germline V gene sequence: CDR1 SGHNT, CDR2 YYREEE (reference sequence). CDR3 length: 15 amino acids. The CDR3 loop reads CASSLFDISKETQYF. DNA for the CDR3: TGTGCCAGCAGCCTCTTTGACATTTCCAAAGAGACCCAGTACTTC. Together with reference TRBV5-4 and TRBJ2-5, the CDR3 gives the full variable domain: ETGVTQSPTHLIKTRGQQVTLRCSSQSGHNTVSWYQQALGQGPQFIFQYYREEENGRGNFPPRFSGLQFPNYSSELNVNALELDDSALYLCASSLFDISKETQYFGPGTRLLVL.